Each of the 28 T cell receptor beta chains below was sequenced from the same sample in a study of early T cells in non-severe SARS-CoV-2 infection. TCRdb re-called the 5' RACE reads through MiXCR, storing one row per CDR3 protein. The data show 100,000 to 120,000 distinct CDR3 sequences, around 12% seen once. This material consisted of whole blood, taken at baseline. The receptors stem from an adult who was a healthcare worker with PCR-confirmed SARS-CoV-2 infection or an uninfected control (not recorded which).

At least ten counts were recorded for this clonotype. This chain joins TRBV6-1 and TRBJ2-7, with 9 bases aligning to TRBD2. Germline V lookup: CDR1 MNHNS, CDR2 SASEGT. This CDR3 contains 13 residues. J was trimmed by 3 bases and V by 7 bases; bases with no gene match: 4. The CDR3 reads CASTFSGSYEQYF. The CDR3 bases are TGTGCCAGCACCTTTAGCGGGAGCTACGAGCAGTACTTC.

The table lists this clonotype with many counts. This chain joins TRBV6-1 and TRBJ1-5; 9 nucleotides align to TRBD1. Germline CDR1 is MNHNS and CDR2 is SASEGT. This CDR3 region has 15 residues. V shed 6 bases and J 2 bases; nucleotides not matched to a gene: 5. DNA for the CDR3: TGTGCCAGCAGAAGACAGGGGGGAGGCAATCAGCCCCAGCATTTT. Residues: CASRRQGGGNQPQHF.

The chain recombines TRBV6-5 with TRBJ1-2; D gene ambiguous. Germline loops: CDR1 MNHEY, CDR2 SVGAGI. The CDR3 is 12 residues long. The V end lost 10 bases, the J end lost 2 bases, and 11 bases lay between the germline ends. CDR3 amino acids: CATKASNYGYTF. CDR3 nucleotide sequence: TGTGCCACCAAGGCCAGCAACTATGGCTACACCTTC.

This clonotype was seen more than once but under ten times. The chain carries TRBV7-3 and TRBJ1-1; D is unclear. V dropped 1 base and J dropped 5 bases, with 11 bases sitting between them. This CDR3 has 14 residues. Germline loops: CDR1 SGHTA, CDR2 FQGTGA. The CDR3 loop reads CASSLIGSVTEAFF. For the CDR3, the DNA is TGTGCCAGCAGCTTAATTGGGTCAGTTACTGAAGCTTTCTTT.

Here the CDR3 reads CSVGSEAAGELFF. The CDR3 DNA sequence: TGCAGCGTTGGCTCCGAGGCAGCCGGGGAGCTGTTTTTT. V usage is TRBV29-1 and J usage is TRBJ2-2; D gene uncertain. Germline V gives CDR1 SQVTM, CDR2 ANQGSEA. The germline V and J ends were trimmed by 4 bases and 6 bases, with 12 bases remaining between them. The CDR3 extends over 13 amino acids.

Only a few counts were recorded for this clonotype. The DNA for the CDR3 is TGCGCCAGCAGCTTGGCGGGGGGCGCGGGCCAAGAGACCCAGTACTTC. This sequence encodes CASSLAGGAGQETQYF. This chain connects TRBV5-1 to TRBJ2-5, with TRBD2 as a possible D gene (7 bases). This CDR3 has 16 amino acids. Looked up from germline, CDR1 is SGHRS and CDR2 is YFSETQ. The V and J ends lost 0 bases and 1 base respectively, with 13 bases between them.

V gene TRBV2 combines with J gene TRBJ2-5; D possibly uses TRBD1 or TRBD2 (5 bases each). Germline-derived CDR1 and CDR2 are SNHLY and FYNNEI. This CDR3 contains 14 residues. Trimming shortened V by 10 bases and J by 2 bases, and 17 bases separated the two germline ends. CDR3 sequence: CATSNTRGQETQYF. The CDR3 nucleotides read TGTGCCACCAGCAATACTAGGGGACAAGAGACCCAGTACTTC.

This clonotype has more than one count but fewer than ten. The V gene is TRBV12-3 or TRBV12-4, the J gene TRBJ2-7; the D gene could be TRBD1 or TRBD2 (5 bases each). CDR3 length: 13 amino acids. The V gene lost 4 bases and the J gene lost 4 bases, with 11 bases spanning the gap. The CDR3 nucleotides are TGTGCCAGCAGTTCCGGGGCTCCTTACGAGCAGTACTTC. This encodes CASSSGAPYEQYF.

To note about this clonotype: This may be a read error: a much more frequent sequence differs by one nucleotide. The genes are TRBV18 and TRBJ2-7; D is uncertain. Looked up from germline, CDR1 is KGHSH and CDR2 is LQKENI. This CDR3 is 13 amino acids long. CDR3 nucleotide sequence: TGTGCCAACTCACCAGGCATCTCCTACGAGCAGTACTTC. It codes for CANSPGISYEQYF.

V usage is TRBV5-1 and J usage is TRBJ2-3, with 11 positions matching TRBD1. The germline gives CDR1 SGHRS, CDR2 YFSETQ. Trimming at V came to 3 bases and at J to 5 bases, leaving 2 bases not matched to a gene. CDR3 size: 14 residues. The CDR3 DNA sequence: TGCGCCAGCAGCTCCGGGACAGGGGGAGATACGCAGTATTTT. It codes for CASSSGTGGDTQYF. Full variable domain (remainder filled in from reference TRBV5-1 and TRBJ2-3): KAGVTQTPRYLIKTRGQQVTLSCSPISGHRSVSWYQQTPGQGLQFLFEYFSETQRNKGNFPGRFSGRQFSNSRSEMNVSTLELGDSALYLCASSSGTGGDTQYFGPGTRLTVL.

The chain couples TRBV7-2 to TRBJ1-2; perhaps TRBD1 as D (5 bases). The CDR3 is 17 amino acids. With 5 bases removed from V and 0 bases from J, the gap between germline ends came to 19 bases. The germline V gene encodes CDR1 SGHTA and CDR2 FQGNSA. CDR3 sequence: CASSPLAGPGTNYGYTF. CDR3 bases: TGTGCCAGCAGCCCTCTGGCAGGGCCAGGGACTAACTATGGCTACACCTTC.

The genes are TRBV19 and TRBJ2-7, with 7 bases matching TRBD1. Trimming cost V 5 bases and J 0 bases; bases outside gene matches: 10. The CDR3 spans 16 residues. In germline, CDR1 is LNHDA, CDR2 SQIVND (reference sequence). The CDR3 spells CASSQPTGVGSYEQYF. The CDR3 region has the DNA TGTGCCAGTAGTCAACCTACAGGGGTCGGCTCCTACGAGCAGTACTTC.

This clonotype has just a few counts. The chain recombines TRBV6-1 with TRBJ1-2, with 7 bases aligning to TRBD1. With 7 bases clipped from V and 5 bases from J, the junction kept 7 bases outside the gene matches. CDR3 length: 13 residues. CDR1 is MNHNS and CDR2 is SASEGT in the germline V gene. The CDR3 sequence: CASTRGGAYGYTF. The CDR3 DNA is TGTGCCAGCACCCGAGGGGGCGCTTATGGCTACACCTTC.

The table lists this clonotype with a few counts. The chain couples TRBV5-1 to TRBJ1-6; a weak D match, TRBD1 (5 bases). In germline, CDR1 is SGHRS, CDR2 YFSETQ. V lost 3 bases and J 14 bases, leaving 12 bases between the germline ends. There are 12 residues in the CDR3. For the CDR3, the DNA is TGCGCCAGCAGCTCGGGGACCGACACCCTCCACTTT. Translated: CASSSGTDTLHF.

The chain has TRBV18 and TRBJ2-5; the D is unclear. V lost 0 bases and J lost 2, with 4 bases in between. Germline-derived CDR1 and CDR2 are KGHSH and LQKENI. The length of the CDR3 is 13 residues. The DNA for the CDR3 is TGTGCCAGCTCACCACCATATCAAGAGACCCAGTACTTC. It specifies CASSPPYQETQYF.

V usage is TRBV9 and J usage is TRBJ2-1; TRBD1 aligns across 9 bases. Looked up from germline, CDR1 is SGDLS and CDR2 is YYNGEE. The ends lost 4 bases at V and 3 bases at J; junction bases unmatched: 5. The CDR3 is made up of 15 amino acids. The CDR3 protein is CASSPRTGDYNEQFF. The DNA for the CDR3 is TGTGCCAGCAGCCCCCGGACAGGGGACTACAATGAGCAGTTCTTC.

This clonotype was recorded at least ten times. The rearrangement joins TRBV9 to TRBJ2-4; 9 nucleotides align to TRBD1. Losses at the gene ends were 4 bases for V and 1 base for J; bases not matched to a gene: 18. CDR3 size: 20 residues. Germline V gene data show CDR1 as SGDLS and CDR2 as YYNGEE. CDR3: CASSIGDRERWGSAKNIQYF. Written as DNA, the CDR3 is TGTGCCAGCAGCATTGGGGACAGGGAAAGATGGGGTTCGGCCAAAAACATTCAGTACTTC.

The chain combines TRBV20-1 with TRBJ2-3, with 9 bases fitting TRBD2. CDR1 DFQATT and CDR2 SNEGSKA come from the germline V gene (reference sequence). The CDR3 length is 18 residues. J lost 0 bases, V lost 4 bases, and 14 bases had no gene match. This CDR3 is CSATARVAGARSTDTQYF. In DNA form, the CDR3 reads TGCAGTGCTACTGCCCGGGTAGCGGGAGCTCGCAGCACAGATACGCAGTATTTT.

This clonotype was seen at least ten times. The V gene is TRBV27, the J gene TRBJ1-6; 10 bases are shared with TRBD1. Germline V lookup: CDR1 MNHEY, CDR2 SMNVEV (reference sequence). The CDR3 contains 14 residues. The ends lost 3 bases at V and 7 bases at J; junction bases unmatched: 0. The CDR3 loop reads CASSLDRGNSPLHF. The CDR3, as DNA: TGTGCCAGCAGTTTGGACAGGGGGAATTCACCCCTCCACTTT.

This clonotype was found once. V is TRBV28 and J is TRBJ2-1; D uncertain. Trimming removed 2 bases at V and 8 bases at J, with 7 bases between. Germline lookup yields CDR1 MDHEN and CDR2 SYDVKM. The CDR3 totals 12 residues. Here the CDR3 reads CASSLKWYEQFF. DNA for the CDR3: TGTGCCAGCAGTTTAAAGTGGTATGAGCAGTTCTTC.

In its sample, this clonotype was seen many times. The J gene is TRBJ2-7, the V gene TRBV7-9; D is uncertain. V was clipped by 5 bases and J by 1 base, with 12 bases between them. Germline-derived CDR1 and CDR2 are SEHNR and FQNEAQ (reference sequence). CDR3 length: 14 amino acids. CDR3 nucleotide sequence: TGTGCCAGCAGCGACCGCAGAGCATCCTACGAGCAGTACTTC. It translates to CASSDRRASYEQYF.

This clonotype has more than one count but fewer than ten. This chain joins TRBV20-1 and TRBJ2-3, with 8 bases that match TRBD2. Germline V gene lookup returns CDR1 DFQATT and CDR2 SNEGSKA (reference sequence). J was trimmed by 3 bases and V by 0 bases; bases with no gene match: 11. This CDR3 contains 17 residues. CDR3 nucleotides: TGCAGTGCTAGAGATGGACGGAGCGGGGGTGGGACAGATACGCAGTATTTT. The encoded protein is CSARDGRSGGGTDTQYF.

This clonotype has ten or more counts. The chain couples TRBV4-1 to TRBJ2-3; weak D call: TRBD2 (5 bases). Deletions cut 3 bases from V and 2 bases from J, with 21 bases between. The CDR3 is 18 residues long. In germline, CDR1 is MGHRA, CDR2 YSYEKL. The CDR3, as DNA: TGCGCCAGCAGCCATAGGATACTAGGTGTTAGAGTCACAGATACGCAGTATTTT. Translating gives CASSHRILGVRVTDTQYF.

The V call is TRBV27, the J call TRBJ1-2; 10 nucleotides match TRBD1. With 6 bases clipped from V and 2 bases from J, the junction kept 3 bases outside the gene matches. The CDR3 totals 14 residues. Germline assignment: CDR1 MNHEY and CDR2 SMNVEV (reference sequence). CDR3 in amino acids: CASRGTGENYGYTF. CDR3 DNA sequence: TGTGCCAGCAGGGGGACAGGGGAGAACTATGGCTACACCTTC.

The chain links TRBV24-1 to TRBJ2-1, with 12 nucleotides matching TRBD2. This CDR3 has 16 amino acids. The V segment lost 4 bases and the J segment 5 bases; nucleotides outside the gene matches: 5. Per germline, CDR1 KGHDR and CDR2 SFDVKD. The CDR3 spells CATSESSGRVHNEQFF. DNA for the CDR3: TGTGCCACCAGTGAATCTAGCGGGAGGGTTCACAATGAGCAGTTCTTC.

V usage is TRBV18 and J usage is TRBJ1-3; 9 nucleotides align to TRBD1. Germline CDR1 is KGHSH and CDR2 is LQKENI. V lost 3 bases to trimming and J lost 4 bases; unmatched junction nucleotides: 1. CDR3 length equals 14 residues. CDR3 bases: TGTGCCAGCTCACCTGGACAGGGGGGAAACACCATATATTTT. Protein product: CASSPGQGGNTIYF.

Only a few counts were recorded for this clonotype. The chain has TRBV27 and TRBJ2-5; D remains unclear. The germline CDR1 and CDR2 sequences are MNHEY and SMNVEV (reference sequence). The V and J ends lost 7 bases and 7 bases respectively, with 22 bases between them. CDR3 length equals 15 residues. CDR3 residues: CASIPAAALEGTQYF. CDR3 DNA sequence: TGTGCCAGCATTCCTGCAGCCGCCCTAGAAGGGACCCAGTACTTC.

The chain joins TRBV3-1 to TRBJ2-7; 11 nucleotides line up with TRBD2. Germline V lookup: CDR1 LGHDT, CDR2 YNNKEL (reference sequence). This CDR3 region has 16 residues. The V and J ends lost 1 base and 5 bases, in that order; junction bases with no gene match: 7. CDR3 loop: CASSQGPTSGRHEQYF. For the CDR3, the DNA is TGTGCCAGCAGCCAAGGACCCACTAGCGGGAGACACGAGCAGTACTTC.